The 17 T cell receptor beta chains below all came from one sample that was sequenced in a study of control samples from healthy donors and cancer patients (dated by TCRdb to about 2020). The library relied on the immunoSEQ multiplex PCR assay. The source is immuneACCESS, and TCRdb retained only in-frame sequences with V and J called. Part of the clones is not carried over; for the studies checked, unresolved V genes explain less than half of this, and the remainder is unexplained. Here the sample has 98,000 or so clones; over 60% occur a single time. Over 9.5% of the sample rests with the top ten. The sequencing input was blood. The receptors stem from a woman aged 25-40 years in good health.

This chain uses TRBV5-5 with TRBJ2-7; D gene ambiguous. Trimming left V 3 bases short and J 1 base short, with 11 bases between. The CDR3 loop spans 14 amino acids. CDR1 SGHKS and CDR2 YYEKEE come from the germline V gene (reference sequence). CDR3 region: CASSSTQDSYEQYF. Here the CDR3 DNA reads TGTGCCAGCAGCTCTACGCAGGATTCCTACGAGCAGTACTTC.

The genes are TRBV6-1 and TRBJ1-6, with D possibly TRBD1 on 6 matching bases. This CDR3 spans 14 amino acids. With 2 bases removed from V and 8 bases from J, the gap between germline ends came to 10 bases. Germline CDR1 reads MNHNS; CDR2 reads SASEGT. CDR3 region: CASSEIQGYSPLHF. CDR3 DNA: TGTGCCAGCAGTGAAATCCAGGGGTATTCACCCCTCCACTTT.

This clone was observed once. The chain joins TRBV15 to TRBJ2-1, with 13 positions matching TRBD2. With 3 bases clipped from V and 9 bases from J, the junction kept 8 bases outside the gene matches. The CDR3 has 16 amino acids. Germline assignment: CDR1 LNHNV and CDR2 YYDKDF (reference sequence). CDR3 amino acids: CATSRQTSGGASEQFF. In nucleotides, the CDR3 is TGTGCCACCAGCAGGCAAACTAGCGGGGGGGCGAGTGAGCAGTTCTTC.

V is TRBV11-2 and J is TRBJ2-5; maybe TRBD1 (5 bases). The CDR3 runs 13 residues. Germline V CDR1 and CDR2: SGHAT, FQNNGV. Trimming stripped 3 bases from V and 3 bases from J, with 8 bases between. CDR3 in amino acids: CASSFQGKETQYF. CDR3 DNA: TGTGCCAGCAGCTTTCAGGGAAAAGAGACCCAGTACTTC.

The chain uses TRBV11-3 and TRBJ2-3; D gene uncertain. CDR3 length: 13 amino acids. The germline V gene encodes CDR1 SGHNT and CDR2 YENEEA. Deletions cut 1 base from V and 6 bases from J, with 8 bases between. CDR3 nucleotide sequence: TGTGCCAGCAGCTTAGTCGTGGGGGATACGCAGTATTTT. It encodes CASSLVVGDTQYF.

The chain uses TRBV5-1 and TRBJ1-2; D remains ambiguous. Germline V gene lookup returns CDR1 SGHRS and CDR2 YFSETQ. V lost 4 bases and J lost 7, with 20 bases in between. This CDR3 region has 15 residues. CDR3 loop: CASSAQSQASSGYTF. The CDR3, as DNA: TGCGCCAGCAGCGCCCAATCTCAGGCTAGCAGTGGCTACACCTTC.

The V and J genes are TRBV12-5 and TRBJ1-4, with TRBD1 matching over 7 bases. The V gene end was trimmed by 5 bases and the J gene end by 4 bases; junction bases not matched to a gene: 4. CDR1 is LGHNT and CDR2 is FRNRAP in the germline V gene. The CDR3 contains 14 residues. DNA of the CDR3: TGTGCTAGTGGTATCGGGACAGATAATGAAAAACTGTTTTTT. It translates to CASGIGTDNEKLFF. The full variable domain, with the rest looked up from reference TRBV12-5 and TRBJ1-4, is DARVTQTPRHKVTEMGQEVTMRCQPILGHNTVFWYRQTMMQGLELLAYFRNRAPLDDSGMPKDRFSAEMPDATLATLKIQPSEPRDSAVYFCASGIGTDNEKLFFGSGTQLSVL.

In its sample, this clone was seen once. The V and J genes are TRBV10-1 and TRBJ2-1, with 7 nucleotides matching TRBD2. With 0 bases clipped from V and 8 bases from J, the junction kept 4 bases outside the gene matches. CDR3 length equals 14 residues. Germline V gene sequence: CDR1 WNHNN, CDR2 SYGVQD (reference sequence). CDR3 nucleotide sequence: TGCGCCAGCAGTGAGTCGACTAGCCGGGATGAGCAGTTCTTC. It encodes CASSESTSRDEQFF.

This clone was counted between two and nine times. This sequence joins TRBV7-5 and TRBJ1-1; the DNA was not compared with TRBD1, the D call given in the table. TRBV7-5 is a pseudogene segment. CDR3 length: 17 amino acids. The CDR3 here is CARSLEGGRGLATEAFF. The CDR3 nucleotides read TGTGCCAGAAGTCTAGAAGGAGGCAGGGGCCTGGCCACTGAAGCTTTCTTT.

The V gene is TRBV6-6, the J gene TRBJ2-7; the match to TRBD2 covers 8 bases. Germline-derived CDR1 and CDR2 are MNHNY and SVGAGI (reference sequence). Germline trimming cut 5 bases from V and 2 bases from J; bases unmatched to any gene: 2. There are 13 residues in the CDR3. CDR3 nucleotides: TGTGCCAGCAGTGACGGGGGGGCCTACGAGCAGTACTTC. Residues: CASSDGGAYEQYF.

The chain recombines TRBV2 with TRBJ1-1; possibly TRBD1 for D (5 bases). Trimming left V 2 bases short and J 1 base short, with 14 bases between. The CDR3 length is 16 residues. Per the germline V gene, CDR1 is SNHLY and CDR2 is FYNNEI. Written as DNA, the CDR3 is TGTGCCAGCAGTGAATATGGGGCGAGGGGGAACACTGAAGCTTTCTTT. As protein: CASSEYGARGNTEAFF.

CDR3 sequence reads: CASTQRPGYGYTF. In nucleotides, the CDR3 is TGTGCCAGCACTCAAAGGCCGGGATATGGCTACACCTTC. The V and J genes are TRBV2 and TRBJ1-2; D call uncertain. This CDR3 is built from 13 residues. The ends were cut back, 7 bases at V and 5 bases at J, with 14 bases in the middle. Per germline, CDR1 SNHLY and CDR2 FYNNEI.

V is TRBV2 and J is TRBJ2-7, with TRBD1 matching over 12 bases. Germline loops: CDR1 SNHLY, CDR2 FYNNEI. The CDR3 length is 15 residues. V gave up 4 bases and J gave up 6 bases; unmatched junction bases: 7. For the CDR3, the DNA is TGTGCCAGCAGTGTTTTGGGACAGGGGGCTGGCGAGCAGTACTTC. It encodes CASSVLGQGAGEQYF.

This clone was recorded many times. The chain joins TRBV6-5 to TRBJ1-2; D call uncertain. This CDR3 contains 14 residues. V was pared by 0 bases and J by 3 bases, with 8 bases between. CDR1 and CDR2 from the germline V gene are MNHEY and SVGAGI. The CDR3 loop reads CASSYSGDHYGYTF. The CDR3 region has the DNA TGTGCCAGCAGTTACTCTGGGGATCACTATGGCTACACCTTC.

J is TRBJ1-2 and V is TRBV3-1 (or the pseudogene TRBV3-2), with 10 bases fitting TRBD1. With V trimmed by 3 bases and J by 7 bases, 8 bases remained unmatched. The germline CDR1 and CDR2 sequences are LGHDT and YNNKEL (reference sequence). This CDR3 is 15 amino acids long. The CDR3 DNA follows: TGTGCCAGCAGCCAGGGGACAGGGGTTCTATCTGGCTACACCTTC. This gives the protein CASSQGTGVLSGYTF.

The chain links TRBV19 to TRBJ1-6; TRBD1 matches at 8 bases. The ends lost 6 bases at V and 6 bases at J; junction bases unmatched: 7. Looked up from germline, CDR1 is LNHDA and CDR2 is SQIVND (reference sequence). The CDR3 spans 15 residues. CDR3 coding DNA: TGTGCCAGTAGACCCGGGACAGGCTTTAATTCACCCCTCCACTTT. Translation: CASRPGTGFNSPLHF.

This chain uses TRBV7-2 with TRBJ2-3; 8 nucleotides match TRBD1. Germline CDR1 is SGHTA and CDR2 is FQGNSA. The V gene end was trimmed by 5 bases and the J gene end by 4 bases; junction bases not matched to a gene: 5. This CDR3 is 14 amino acids long. The CDR3 spells CASSIGQGSDTQYF. CDR3 DNA sequence: TGTGCCAGCAGCATCGGACAGGGATCAGATACGCAGTATTTT.